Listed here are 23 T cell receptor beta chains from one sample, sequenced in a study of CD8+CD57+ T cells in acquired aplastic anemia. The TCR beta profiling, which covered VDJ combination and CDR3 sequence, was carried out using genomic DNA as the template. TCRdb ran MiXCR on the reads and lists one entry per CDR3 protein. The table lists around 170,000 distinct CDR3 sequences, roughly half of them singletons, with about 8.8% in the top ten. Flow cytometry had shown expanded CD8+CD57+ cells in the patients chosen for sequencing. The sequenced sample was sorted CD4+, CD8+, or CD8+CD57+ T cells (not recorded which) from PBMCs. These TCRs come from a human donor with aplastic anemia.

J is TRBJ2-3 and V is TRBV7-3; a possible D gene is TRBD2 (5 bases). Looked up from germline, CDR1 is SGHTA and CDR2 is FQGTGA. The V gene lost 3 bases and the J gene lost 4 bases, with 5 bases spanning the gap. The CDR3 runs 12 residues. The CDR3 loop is CASSFSADTQYF. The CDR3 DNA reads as TGTGCCAGCAGCTTTAGCGCAGATACGCAGTATTTT.

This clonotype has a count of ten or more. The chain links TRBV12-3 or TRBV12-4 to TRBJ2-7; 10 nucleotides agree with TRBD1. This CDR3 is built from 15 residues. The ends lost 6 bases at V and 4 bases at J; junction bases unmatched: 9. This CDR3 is CASSQPGQGSYEQYF. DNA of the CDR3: TGTGCCAGCAGCCAACCGGGACAGGGGTCGTACGAGCAGTACTTC.

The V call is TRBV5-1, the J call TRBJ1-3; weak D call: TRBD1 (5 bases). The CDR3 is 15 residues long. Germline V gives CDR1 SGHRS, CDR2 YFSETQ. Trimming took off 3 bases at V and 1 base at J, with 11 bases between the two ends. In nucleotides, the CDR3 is TGCGCCAGCAGCTGGGGGAGTCGGTCTGGAAACACCATATATTTT. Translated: CASSWGSRSGNTIYF.

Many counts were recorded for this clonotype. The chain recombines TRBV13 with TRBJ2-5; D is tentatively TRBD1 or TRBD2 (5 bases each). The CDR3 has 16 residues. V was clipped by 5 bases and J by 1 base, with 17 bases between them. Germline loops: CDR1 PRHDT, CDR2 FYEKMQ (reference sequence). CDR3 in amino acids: CASSTFRDPLQETQYF. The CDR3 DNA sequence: TGTGCCAGCAGCACCTTCAGGGACCCGCTCCAAGAGACCCAGTACTTC. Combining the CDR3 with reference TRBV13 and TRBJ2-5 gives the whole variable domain AAGVIQSPRHLIKEKRETATLKCYPIPRHDTVYWYQQGPGQDPQFLISFYEKMQSDKGSIPDRFSAQQFSDYHSELNMSSLELGDSALYFCASSTFRDPLQETQYFGPGTRLLVL.

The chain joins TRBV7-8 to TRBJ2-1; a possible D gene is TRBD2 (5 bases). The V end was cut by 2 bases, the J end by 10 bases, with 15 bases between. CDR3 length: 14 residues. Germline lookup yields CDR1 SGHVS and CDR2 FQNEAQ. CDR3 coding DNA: TGTGCCAGCAGCTTAAGGGAGTTGTTTTCCGAGCAGTTCTTC. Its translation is CASSLRELFSEQFF.

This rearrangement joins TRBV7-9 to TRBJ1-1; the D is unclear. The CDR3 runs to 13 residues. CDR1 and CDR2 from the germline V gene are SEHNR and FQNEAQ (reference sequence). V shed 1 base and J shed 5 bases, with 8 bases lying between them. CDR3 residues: CASSLGERTEAFF. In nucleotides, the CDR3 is TGTGCCAGCAGCTTAGGGGAAAGGACTGAAGCTTTCTTT.

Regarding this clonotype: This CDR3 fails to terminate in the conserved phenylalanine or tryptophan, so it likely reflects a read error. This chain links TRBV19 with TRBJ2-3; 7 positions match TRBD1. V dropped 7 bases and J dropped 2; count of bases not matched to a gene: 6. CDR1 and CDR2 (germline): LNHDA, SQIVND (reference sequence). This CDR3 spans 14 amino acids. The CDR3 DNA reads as TGTGCCAGTAACCCGGGACAGAACACAGATACGCAGTATCTT. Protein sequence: CASNPGQNTDTQYL.

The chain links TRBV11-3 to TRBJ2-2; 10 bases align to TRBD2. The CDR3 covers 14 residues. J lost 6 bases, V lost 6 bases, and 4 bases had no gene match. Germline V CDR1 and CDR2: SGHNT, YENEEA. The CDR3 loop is CASSERGGPGELFF. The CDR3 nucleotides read TGTGCCAGCAGTGAGCGGGGGGGCCCCGGGGAGCTGTTTTTT.

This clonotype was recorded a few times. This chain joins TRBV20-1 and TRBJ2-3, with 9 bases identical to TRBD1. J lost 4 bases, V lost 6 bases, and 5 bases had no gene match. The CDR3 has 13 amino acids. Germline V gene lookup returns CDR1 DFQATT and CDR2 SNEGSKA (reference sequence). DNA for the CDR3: TGCAGTGCATCACAGGGGGCCCCAGATACGCAGTATTTT. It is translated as CSASQGAPDTQYF.

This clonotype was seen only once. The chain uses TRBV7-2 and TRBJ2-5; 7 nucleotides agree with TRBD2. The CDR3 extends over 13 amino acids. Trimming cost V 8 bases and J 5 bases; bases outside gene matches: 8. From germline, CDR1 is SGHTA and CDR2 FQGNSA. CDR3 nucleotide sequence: TGTGCCAGCGGCCGGGAGGCTTTTGAGACCCAGTACTTC. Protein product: CASGREAFETQYF.

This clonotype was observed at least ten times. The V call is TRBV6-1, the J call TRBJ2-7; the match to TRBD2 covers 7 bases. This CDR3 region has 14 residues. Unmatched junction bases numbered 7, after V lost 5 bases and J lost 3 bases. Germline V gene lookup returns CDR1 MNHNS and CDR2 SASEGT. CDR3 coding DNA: TGTGCCAGCAGTCGCCGGGAGCGGGACTACGAGCAGTACTTC. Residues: CASSRRERDYEQYF.

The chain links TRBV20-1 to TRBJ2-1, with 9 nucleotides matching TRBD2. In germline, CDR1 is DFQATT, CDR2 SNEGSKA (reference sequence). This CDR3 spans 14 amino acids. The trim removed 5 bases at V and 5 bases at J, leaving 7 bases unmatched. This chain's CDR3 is CSAGGLAGNNEQFF. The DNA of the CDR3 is TGCAGTGCTGGCGGGCTAGCGGGGAACAATGAGCAGTTCTTC.

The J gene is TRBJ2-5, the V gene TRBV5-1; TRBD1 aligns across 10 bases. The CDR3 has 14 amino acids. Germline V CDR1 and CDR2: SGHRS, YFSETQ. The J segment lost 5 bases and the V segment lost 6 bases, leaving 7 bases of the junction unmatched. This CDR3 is CASTGTGDAETQYF. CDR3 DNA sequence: TGCGCCAGCACCGGGACAGGGGATGCGGAGACCCAGTACTTC.

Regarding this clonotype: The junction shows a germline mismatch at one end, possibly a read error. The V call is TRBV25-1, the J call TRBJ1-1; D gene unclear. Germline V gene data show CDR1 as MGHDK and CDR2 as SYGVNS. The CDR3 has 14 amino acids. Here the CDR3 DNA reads TGTGCCAGCGGTGAATCTATGGCGAACACCGAAGCTTTCTTT. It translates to CASGESMANTEAFF.

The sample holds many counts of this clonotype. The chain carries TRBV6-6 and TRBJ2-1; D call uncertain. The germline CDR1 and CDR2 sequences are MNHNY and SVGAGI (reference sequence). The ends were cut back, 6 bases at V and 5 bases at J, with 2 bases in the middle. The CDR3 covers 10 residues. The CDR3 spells CASSDNEQFF. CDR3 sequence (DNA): TGTGCCAGCAGCGACAATGAGCAGTTCTTC.

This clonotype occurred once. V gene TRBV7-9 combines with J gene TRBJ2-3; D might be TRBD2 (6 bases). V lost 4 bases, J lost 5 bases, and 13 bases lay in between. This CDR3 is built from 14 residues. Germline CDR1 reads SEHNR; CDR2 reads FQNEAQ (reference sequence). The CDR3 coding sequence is TGTGCCAGCAGCTCCGGGACTTCCAAAGATACGCAGTATTTT. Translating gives CASSSGTSKDTQYF.

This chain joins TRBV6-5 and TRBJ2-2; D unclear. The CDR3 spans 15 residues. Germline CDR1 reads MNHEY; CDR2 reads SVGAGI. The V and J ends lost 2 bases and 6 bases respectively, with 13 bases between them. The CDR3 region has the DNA TGTGCCAGCAGTTACCCTGCAGACGGAGCCGGGGAGCTGTTTTTT. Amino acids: CASSYPADGAGELFF.

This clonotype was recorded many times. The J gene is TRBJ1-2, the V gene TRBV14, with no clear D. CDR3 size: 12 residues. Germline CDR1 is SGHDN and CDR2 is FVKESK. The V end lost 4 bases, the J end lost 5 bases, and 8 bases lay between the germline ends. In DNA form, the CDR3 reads TGTGCCAGCAGCCGGACGGAGTATGGCTACACCTTC. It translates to CASSRTEYGYTF. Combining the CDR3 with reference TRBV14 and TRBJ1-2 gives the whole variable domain EAGVTQFPSHSVIEKGQTVTLRCDPISGHDNLYWYRRVMGKEIKFLLHFVKESKQDESGMPNNRFLAERTGGTYSTLKVQPAELEDSGVYFCASSRTEYGYTFGSGTRLTVV.

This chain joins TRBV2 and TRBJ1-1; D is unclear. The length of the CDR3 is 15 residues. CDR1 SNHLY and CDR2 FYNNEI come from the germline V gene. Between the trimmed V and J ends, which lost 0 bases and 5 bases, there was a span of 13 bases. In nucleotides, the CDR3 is TGTGCCAGCAGTGAAGCGCGACGCCGGTGGACTGAAGCTTTCTTT. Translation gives CASSEARRRWTEAFF.

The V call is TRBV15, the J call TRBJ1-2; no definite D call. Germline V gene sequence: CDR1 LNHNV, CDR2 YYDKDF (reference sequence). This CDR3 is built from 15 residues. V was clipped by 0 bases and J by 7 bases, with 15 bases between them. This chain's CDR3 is CATSRDFPSPGGYTF. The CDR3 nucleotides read TGTGCCACCAGCAGAGATTTCCCATCCCCTGGTGGCTACACCTTC.

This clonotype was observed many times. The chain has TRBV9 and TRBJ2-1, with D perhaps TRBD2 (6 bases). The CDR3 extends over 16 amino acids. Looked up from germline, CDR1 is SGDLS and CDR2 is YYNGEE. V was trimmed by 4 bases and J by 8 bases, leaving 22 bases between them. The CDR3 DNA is TGTGCCAGCAGCCCAATTGGGACTCCCCTTTGGGATGAGCAGTTCTTC. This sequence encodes CASSPIGTPLWDEQFF.

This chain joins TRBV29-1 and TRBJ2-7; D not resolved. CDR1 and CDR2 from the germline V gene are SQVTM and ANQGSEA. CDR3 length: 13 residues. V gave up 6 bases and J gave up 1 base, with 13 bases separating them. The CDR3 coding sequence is TGCAGCGTGGTTTTGGAAGTGTCCTACGAGCAGTACTTC. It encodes CSVVLEVSYEQYF.

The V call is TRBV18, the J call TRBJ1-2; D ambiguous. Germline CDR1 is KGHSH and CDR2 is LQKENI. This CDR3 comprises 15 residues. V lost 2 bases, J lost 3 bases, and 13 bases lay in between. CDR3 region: CASSPTRQSDYGYTF. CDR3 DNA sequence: TGTGCCAGCTCACCAACCCGCCAGAGTGACTATGGCTACACCTTC.